A single sample is the source of the 2 T cell receptor beta chains below, sequenced in a study of T cell changes during pregnancy in multiple sclerosis. This table comes from immunoSEQ multiplex PCR, and its TCRdb copy is limited to in-frame clones, with some not included. The table has over 40,000 clones, about 88% seen once. Sample: CD4+ T cells from peripheral blood mononuclear cells, taken in the second trimester of pregnancy. Receptor source: a female donor with multiple sclerosis, enrolled in a pregnancy study.

The chain is built from TRBV10-3 and TRBJ2-7; 8 positions agree with TRBD1. The CDR3 contains 15 residues. The ends lost 7 bases at V and 0 bases at J; junction bases unmatched: 8. Germline CDR1 reads ENHRY; CDR2 reads SYGVKD. CDR3 sequence reads: CAIKYGTGSSYEQYF. Written as DNA, the CDR3 is TGTGCCATCAAATACGGGACAGGCTCCTCCTACGAGCAGTACTTC.

This CDR3 is CASSISFSGTGAHEQYF. CDR3 DNA sequence: TGTGCCAGTAGTATCAGTTTCTCCGGGACAGGGGCCCACGAGCAGTACTTC. The chain uses TRBV19 and TRBJ2-7; TRBD1 agrees at 10 bases. CDR3 size: 17 residues. V shed 3 bases, J shed 5 bases, and the junction held 13 bases outside the gene matches. CDR1 LNHDA and CDR2 SQIVND come from the germline V gene (reference sequence).